Below are 29 T cell receptor beta chains sequenced from a single sample in a study of T cell responses to AZD1222 COVID-19 vaccine. The method was immunoSEQ multiplex PCR; TCRdb's version includes in-frame clones alone and lacks a portion of them. The sample yields some 87,000 clones, approximately 92% seen once. The sample was peripheral blood, taken on day 0 of AZD1222 vaccination. These TCRs come from an adult in good health.

The chain is built from TRBV7-6 and TRBJ2-7; D may be TRBD1 (5 bases). V gave up 2 bases and J gave up 6 bases, with 17 bases separating them. Germline V gene data show CDR1 as SGHVS and CDR2 as FNYEAQ. The length of the CDR3 is 15 residues. The CDR3 nucleotides are TGTGCCAGCAGCTTAAGGGGTGAGTTCGGCCTCGAGCAGTACTTC. It encodes CASSLRGEFGLEQYF.

V is TRBV7-9 and J is TRBJ2-3, with D possibly being TRBD1 (5 bases). Germline-derived CDR1 and CDR2 are SEHNR and FQNEAQ (reference sequence). The CDR3 spans 13 residues. Trimming removed 5 bases at V and 7 bases at J, with 13 bases between. CDR3 in amino acids: CASSQLGANTQYF. The CDR3 nucleotides read TGTGCCAGCAGCCAATTAGGGGCCAATACGCAGTATTTT.

V gene TRBV28 combines with J gene TRBJ2-5; no clear D gene. V was shortened by 3 bases and J by 1 base, with 6 bases between the two germline ends. Germline V CDR1 and CDR2: MDHEN, SYDVKM. The CDR3 extends over 13 amino acids. DNA of the CDR3: TGTGCCAGCAGTTTGTACAGCCAAGAGACCCAGTACTTC. As protein: CASSLYSQETQYF.

The rearrangement uses TRBV5-5 and TRBJ2-1, with D possibly being TRBD1 or TRBD2 (5 bases each). This CDR3 contains 15 residues. CDR1 is SGHKS, CDR2 YYEKEE, per germline (reference sequence). With 0 bases removed from V and 0 bases from J, the gap between germline ends came to 7 bases. The CDR3 region has the DNA TGTGCCAGCAGCTTGGTTGGGGGCTCCTACAATGAGCAGTTCTTC. It is translated as CASSLVGGSYNEQFF.

The V gene is TRBV9, the J gene TRBJ2-5; D may be TRBD2 (6 bases). Germline CDR1 SGDLS, CDR2 YYNGEE. The CDR3 runs to 13 residues. V lost 0 bases and J 4 bases, leaving 7 bases between the germline ends. The DNA of the CDR3 is TGTGCCAGCAGCGTAGGGGGAGGAGAGACCCAGTACTTC. This encodes CASSVGGGETQYF. Using reference TRBV9 and TRBJ2-5 for the parts outside the CDR3, the full variable domain is DSGVTQTPKHLITATGQRVTLRCSPRSGDLSVYWYQQSLDQGLQFLIQYYNGEERAKGNILERFSAQQFPDLHSELNLSSLELGDSALYFCASSVGGGETQYFGPGTRLLVL.

The rearrangement joins TRBV15 to TRBJ1-5, with D possibly TRBD1 on 6 matching bases. The CDR3 runs to 16 residues. Trimming left V 1 base short and J 6 bases short, with 16 bases between. Germline-derived CDR1 and CDR2 are LNHNV and YYDKDF (reference sequence). CDR3 amino acids: CATSRATGGAGQPQHF. CDR3 nucleotide sequence: TGTGCCACCAGCAGAGCGACGGGGGGCGCTGGTCAGCCCCAGCATTTT.

V is TRBV28 and J is TRBJ2-7; either TRBD1 or TRBD2 may supply D (7 bases each). V gave up 3 bases and J gave up 1 base, with 22 bases separating them. Germline V CDR1 and CDR2: MDHEN, SYDVKM. There are 18 residues in the CDR3. The DNA for the CDR3 is TGTGCCAGCAGTTTTAACTTCCCCGGGACAGCGGGATCCTACGAGCAGTACTTC. It encodes CASSFNFPGTAGSYEQYF.

This clone was found a few times. The J gene is TRBJ1-5, the V gene TRBV10-2; D may be TRBD1 (6 bases). The germline gives CDR1 WSHSY, CDR2 SAAADI. The CDR3 length is 19 residues. V was pared by 3 bases and J by 3 bases, with 24 bases between. The CDR3 sequence: CASSETGPQGSGNNQPQHF. In nucleotides, the CDR3 is TGCGCCAGCAGTGAAACCGGGCCGCAGGGGAGCGGAAACAATCAGCCCCAGCATTTT.

In this sample, this clone turned up once. The rearrangement links TRBV7-9 to TRBJ2-5; TRBD2 matches 7 bases. Germline assignment: CDR1 SEHNR and CDR2 FQNEAQ (reference sequence). The J segment lost 1 base and the V segment lost 0 bases, leaving 5 bases of the junction unmatched. The CDR3 length is 16 residues. The CDR3 spells CASSLAGRAAQETQYF. CDR3 bases: TGTGCCAGCAGCTTAGCGGGGAGGGCTGCCCAAGAGACCCAGTACTTC. The full variable domain, with the rest looked up from reference TRBV7-9 and TRBJ2-5, is DTGVSQNPRHKITKRGQNVTFRCDPISEHNRLYWYRQTLGQGPEFLTYFQNEAQLEKSRLLSDRFSAERPKGSFSTLEIQRTEQGDSAMYLCASSLAGRAAQETQYFGPGTRLLVL.

The chain carries TRBV28 and TRBJ1-4; D perhaps matches TRBD1 (5 bases). The CDR3 contains 14 residues. The ends were cut back, 3 bases at V and 8 bases at J, with 13 bases in the middle. Germline assignment: CDR1 MDHEN and CDR2 SYDVKM. CDR3 sequence (DNA): TGTGCCAGCAGTTTGGGGCAGGGTATAGAAAAACTGTTTTTT. It is translated as CASSLGQGIEKLFF.

The V call is TRBV4-1, the J call TRBJ1-2; possibly TRBD1 for D (5 bases). This CDR3 is built from 15 residues. Germline CDR1 and CDR2: MGHRA and YSYEKL. Trimming pared 0 bases from V and 4 bases from J, leaving 12 bases between. The CDR3 loop reads CASSQDQSGSYGYTF. For the CDR3, the DNA is TGCGCCAGCAGCCAAGACCAGTCAGGGAGCTATGGCTACACCTTC.

The chain is built from TRBV5-8 and TRBJ2-3; D remains unclear. This CDR3 has 14 residues. Trimming left V 1 base short and J 2 bases short, with 8 bases between. Germline CDR1 reads SGHTS; CDR2 reads YDEGEE. This CDR3 reads CASSLLTNTDTQYF. CDR3 in DNA: TGTGCCAGCAGCTTGCTAACTAACACAGATACGCAGTATTTT.

The chain uses TRBV28 and TRBJ2-2, with D possibly called TRBD1 or TRBD2 (5 bases each). The CDR3 consists of 15 residues. Germline CDR1 MDHEN, CDR2 SYDVKM. Trimming cost V 2 bases and J 3 bases, with 10 bases left between them. CDR3 coding DNA: TGTGCCAGCAGTTTAAGGGACGGTTACACCGGGGAGCTGTTTTTT. It translates to CASSLRDGYTGELFF.

The chain couples TRBV5-1 to TRBJ2-5; D is unresolved. Deletions cut 0 bases from V and 5 bases from J, with 5 bases between. CDR3 length: 12 amino acids. Germline-derived CDR1 and CDR2 are SGHRS and YFSETQ. CDR3 sequence: CASSLDHETQYF. The CDR3 nucleotides read TGCGCCAGCAGCTTGGATCATGAGACCCAGTACTTC. The complete variable domain, with remaining parts taken from reference TRBV5-1 and TRBJ2-5, reads KAGVTQTPRYLIKTRGQQVTLSCSPISGHRSVSWYQQTPGQGLQFLFEYFSETQRNKGNFPGRFSGRQFSNSRSEMNVSTLELGDSALYLCASSLDHETQYFGPGTRLLVL.

This chain joins TRBV19 and TRBJ2-7; 7 bases fit TRBD1. Trimming removed 7 bases from V and 9 bases from J; junction bases left unmatched: 12. CDR3 length equals 13 residues. Germline V CDR1 and CDR2: LNHDA, SQIVND (reference sequence). CDR3 DNA: TGTGCCAGTACCCCCCCGTCAGGGGGAAGGCAGTACTTC. Translated, it gives CASTPPSGGRQYF.

The chain has TRBV7-2 and TRBJ2-5; 10 bases are a match to TRBD2. Trimming at V came to 2 bases and at J to 3 bases, leaving 6 bases not matched to a gene. The CDR3 extends over 16 amino acids. The V gene's germline CDR1 is SGHTA and CDR2 FQGNSA. CDR3 in DNA: TGTGCCAGCAGCTTACGAGCGGGAGGGCGGGAAGAGACCCAGTACTTC. This translates into CASSLRAGGREETQYF.

The rearrangement links TRBV11-2 to TRBJ2-7, with a tentative D call TRBD1 (5 bases). V lost 5 bases and J 3 bases, leaving 14 bases between the germline ends. Per the germline V gene, CDR1 is SGHAT and CDR2 is FQNNGV. The CDR3 spans 14 residues. CDR3 in DNA: TGTGCCAGCAGCGTTATTGCCACAGGCTACGAGCAGTACTTC. Translating gives CASSVIATGYEQYF.

The V gene is TRBV9, the J gene TRBJ1-1; D not certain. The CDR3 loop spans 14 amino acids. Trimming shortened V by 3 bases and J by 0 bases, and 9 bases separated the two germline ends. Germline lookup yields CDR1 SGDLS and CDR2 YYNGEE. Here the CDR3 DNA reads TGTGCCAGCAGCGGCAGTGTTATGAACACTGAAGCTTTCTTT. Its translation: CASSGSVMNTEAFF.

Only one count was recorded for this clone. V and J are TRBV19 and TRBJ1-2, with no clear D. Germline V gene data show CDR1 as LNHDA and CDR2 as SQIVND (reference sequence). V was trimmed by 7 bases and J by 4 bases, leaving 13 bases between them. The CDR3 extends over 13 amino acids. The CDR3 here is CASNKLEGYGYTF. The CDR3 nucleotides are TGTGCCAGTAACAAACTAGAGGGCTATGGCTACACCTTC.

V usage is TRBV7-9 and J usage is TRBJ1-1, with D possibly being TRBD1 (5 bases). Per germline, CDR1 SEHNR and CDR2 FQNEAQ (reference sequence). Trimming shortened V by 5 bases and J by 1 base, and 14 bases separated the two germline ends. The CDR3 loop spans 15 amino acids. The CDR3 sequence is CASSPRGHPNTEAFF. The CDR3 nucleotides are TGTGCCAGCAGCCCACGAGGACACCCGAACACTGAAGCTTTCTTT. The full variable domain, with the rest looked up from reference TRBV7-9 and TRBJ1-1, is DTGVSQNPRHKITKRGQNVTFRCDPISEHNRLYWYRQTLGQGPEFLTYFQNEAQLEKSRLLSDRFSAERPKGSFSTLEIQRTEQGDSAMYLCASSPRGHPNTEAFFGQGTRLTVV.

The count of this clone is one. This chain links TRBV12-5 with TRBJ2-7; 7 nucleotides line up with TRBD2. CDR1 and CDR2 from the germline V gene are LGHNT and FRNRAP. The CDR3 is 16 residues long. Losses at the gene ends were 3 bases for V and 0 bases for J; bases not matched to a gene: 8. The CDR3 sequence: CASGFQRGGFSYEQYF. CDR3 in DNA: TGTGCTAGTGGTTTTCAGAGGGGAGGGTTCTCCTACGAGCAGTACTTC. Drawing the rest from reference TRBV12-5 and TRBJ2-7, the complete variable domain is DARVTQTPRHKVTEMGQEVTMRCQPILGHNTVFWYRQTMMQGLELLAYFRNRAPLDDSGMPKDRFSAEMPDATLATLKIQPSEPRDSAVYFCASGFQRGGFSYEQYFGPGTRLTVT.

This chain joins TRBV19 and TRBJ2-7; TRBD1 matches at 9 bases. The V and J ends lost 0 bases and 1 base, in that order; junction bases with no gene match: 7. CDR3 length equals 17 residues. CDR1 LNHDA and CDR2 SQIVND come from the germline V gene (reference sequence). CDR3 residues: CASSIEFRDRESYEQYF. CDR3 bases: TGTGCCAGTAGTATAGAGTTCCGGGACAGGGAGTCCTACGAGCAGTACTTC.

V is TRBV5-1 and J is TRBJ1-5, with 9 bases fitting TRBD1. CDR1 and CDR2 (germline): SGHRS, YFSETQ. V lost 4 bases and J lost 0; bases outside the gene matches: 5. This CDR3 spans 16 amino acids. CDR3 bases: TGCGCCAGCAGCCCGGGACAGGGAGATAGCAATCAGCCCCAGCATTTT. Encoded protein: CASSPGQGDSNQPQHF.

The CDR3 DNA reads as TGTGCCAGCAGCTTAATGATACCGAACACTGAAGCTTTCTTT. Protein product: CASSLMIPNTEAFF. The chain has TRBV7-2 and TRBJ1-1; D is undetermined. CDR1 is SGHTA and CDR2 is FQGNSA in the germline V gene. V lost 2 bases and J lost 1, with 8 bases in between. The CDR3 length is 14 residues.

The rearrangement links TRBV7-6 to TRBJ2-1; no definite D call. Germline CDR1 and CDR2: SGHVS and FNYEAQ. The V end was cut by 1 base, the J end by 8 bases, with 6 bases between. The CDR3 length is 12 residues. The CDR3, as DNA: TGTGCCAGCAGCTTAGAAGGTGATGAGCAGTTCTTC. This translates into CASSLEGDEQFF.

The chain links TRBV5-1 to TRBJ2-5; D unresolved. Trimming removed 1 base at V and 1 base at J, with 11 bases between. Germline CDR1 SGHRS, CDR2 YFSETQ. The CDR3 consists of 15 residues. The CDR3 is CASSLSSHGQETQYF. The CDR3, as DNA: TGCGCCAGCAGCTTGAGTTCCCATGGCCAAGAGACCCAGTACTTC.

J is TRBJ1-1 and V is TRBV27; D is possibly TRBD1 (5 bases). The CDR3 loop spans 13 amino acids. The V gene lost 8 bases and the J gene lost 2 bases, with 12 bases spanning the gap. The germline CDR1 and CDR2 sequences are MNHEY and SMNVEV (reference sequence). This CDR3 is CASAAGPNTEAFF. The CDR3 DNA is TGTGCCAGCGCGGCGGGACCCAACACTGAAGCTTTCTTT.

This sequence joins TRBV6-2 or TRBV6-3 and TRBJ2-5, with no clear D. The germline V and J ends were trimmed by 2 bases and 0 bases, with 13 bases remaining between them. The CDR3 contains 16 residues. Germline V CDR1 and CDR2: MNHEY, SVGEGT. The CDR3 DNA is TGTGCCAGCAGTTACGAATTGGGAACAGACCAAGAGACCCAGTACTTC. Protein product: CASSYELGTDQETQYF.

The chain uses TRBV4-1 and TRBJ1-2; a possible D gene is TRBD1 (5 bases). Looked up from germline, CDR1 is MGHRA and CDR2 is YSYEKL. The CDR3 is 14 amino acids. Trimming took off 4 bases at V and 2 bases at J, with 11 bases between the two ends. CDR3 in amino acids: CASSPQGLNYGYTF. The CDR3 nucleotides are TGCGCCAGCAGCCCCCAGGGCCTGAACTATGGCTACACCTTC.